This TCR beta chain emerged from a study of blood T cell repertoires in COVID-19. The CDR3 is 14 amino acids. From germline, CDR1 is MNHEY and CDR2 SVGAGI. Trimming shortened V by 2 bases and J by 4 bases, and 11 bases separated the two germline ends. Assay used: immunoSEQ multiplex PCR; TCRdb lists only in-frame clones, some missing. Of some 220,000 clones listed, approximately 86% are singletons. This clone came up a few times. V gene TRBV6-5 combines with J gene TRBJ1-1, with D tentatively TRBD1 (6 bases). The origin of this receptor is a woman aged 60-75 years with active or convalescent COVID-19. Specimen: peripheral blood. The CDR3: CASSYAGGRTEAFF. The CDR3 DNA is TGTGCCAGCAGTTACGCGGGGGGCCGCACTGAAGCTTTCTTT.